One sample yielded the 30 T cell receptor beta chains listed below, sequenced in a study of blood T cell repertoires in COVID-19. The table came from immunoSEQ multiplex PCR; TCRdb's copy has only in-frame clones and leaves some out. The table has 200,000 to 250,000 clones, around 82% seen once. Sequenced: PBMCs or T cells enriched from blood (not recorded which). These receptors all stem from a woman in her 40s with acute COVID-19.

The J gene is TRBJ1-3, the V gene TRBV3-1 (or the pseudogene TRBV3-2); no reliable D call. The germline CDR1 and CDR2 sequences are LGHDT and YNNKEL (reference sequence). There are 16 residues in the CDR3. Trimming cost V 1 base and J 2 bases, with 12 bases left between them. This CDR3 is CASSQVSATAGNTIYF. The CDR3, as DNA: TGTGCCAGCAGCCAAGTTTCTGCTACTGCTGGAAACACCATATATTTT.

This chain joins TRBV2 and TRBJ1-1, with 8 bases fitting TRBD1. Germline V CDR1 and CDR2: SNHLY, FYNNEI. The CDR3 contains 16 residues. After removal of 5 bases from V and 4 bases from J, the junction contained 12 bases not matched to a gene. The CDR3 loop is CASSSGTGGRGTEAFF. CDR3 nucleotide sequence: TGTGCCAGCAGTTCCGGGACAGGAGGTCGAGGCACTGAAGCTTTCTTT.

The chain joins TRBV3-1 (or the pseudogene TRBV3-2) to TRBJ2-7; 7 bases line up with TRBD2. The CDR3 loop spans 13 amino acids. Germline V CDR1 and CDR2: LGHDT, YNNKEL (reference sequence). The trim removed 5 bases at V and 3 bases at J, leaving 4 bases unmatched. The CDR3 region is CASSASGLYEQYF. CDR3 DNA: TGTGCCAGCAGCGCTAGCGGACTCTACGAGCAGTACTTC.

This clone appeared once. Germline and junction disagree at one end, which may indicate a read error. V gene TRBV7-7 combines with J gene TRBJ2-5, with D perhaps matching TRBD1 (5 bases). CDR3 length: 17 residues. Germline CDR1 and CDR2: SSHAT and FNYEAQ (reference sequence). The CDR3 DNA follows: TGTGCTAGCAGCTTAGACAGTGCCGCAGGATCTCGGGAGACCCAGTACTTC. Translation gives CASSLDSAAGSRETQYF.

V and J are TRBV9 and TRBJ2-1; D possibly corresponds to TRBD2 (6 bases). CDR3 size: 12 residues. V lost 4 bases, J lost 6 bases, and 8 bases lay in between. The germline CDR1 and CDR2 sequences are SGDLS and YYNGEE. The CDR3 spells CASSLGLNEQFF. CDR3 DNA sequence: TGTGCCAGCAGCCTGGGACTCAATGAGCAGTTCTTC.

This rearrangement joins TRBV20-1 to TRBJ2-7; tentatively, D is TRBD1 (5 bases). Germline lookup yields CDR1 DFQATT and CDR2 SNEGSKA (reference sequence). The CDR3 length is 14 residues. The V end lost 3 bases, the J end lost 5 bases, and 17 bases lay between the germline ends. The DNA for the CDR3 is TGCAGTGCTAGTGGGCCAGGGAAAAGGAACGAGCAGTACTTC. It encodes CSASGPGKRNEQYF.

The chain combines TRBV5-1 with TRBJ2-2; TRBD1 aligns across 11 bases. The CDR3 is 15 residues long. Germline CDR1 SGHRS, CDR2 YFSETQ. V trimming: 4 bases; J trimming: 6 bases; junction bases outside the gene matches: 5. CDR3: CASSLGQGAAGELFF. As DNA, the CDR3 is TGCGCCAGCAGCCTCGGACAGGGGGCTGCCGGGGAGCTGTTTTTT.

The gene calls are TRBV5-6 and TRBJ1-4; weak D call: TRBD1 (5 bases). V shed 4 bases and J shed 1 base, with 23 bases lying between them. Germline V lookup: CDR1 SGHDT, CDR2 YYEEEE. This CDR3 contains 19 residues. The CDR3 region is CASSRKGGGLLVTNEKLFF. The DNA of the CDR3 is TGTGCCAGCAGCCGCAAGGGCGGGGGATTACTCGTAACTAATGAAAAACTGTTTTTT.

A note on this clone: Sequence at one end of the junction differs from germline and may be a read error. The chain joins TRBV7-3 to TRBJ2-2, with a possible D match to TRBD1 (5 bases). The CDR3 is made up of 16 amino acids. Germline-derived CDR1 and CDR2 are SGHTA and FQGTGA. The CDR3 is CVSSLDSGSNTGELFF. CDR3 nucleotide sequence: TGTGTCAGCAGCTTAGACTCAGGGTCGAACACCGGGGAGCTGTTTTTT.

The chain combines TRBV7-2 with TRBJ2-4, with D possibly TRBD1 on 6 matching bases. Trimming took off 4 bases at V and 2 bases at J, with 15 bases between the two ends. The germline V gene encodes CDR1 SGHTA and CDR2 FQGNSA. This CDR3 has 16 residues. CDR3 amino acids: CASSSRSRDTKNIQYF. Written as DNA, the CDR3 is TGTGCCAGCAGCTCGAGGAGCAGGGACACCAAAAACATTCAGTACTTC.

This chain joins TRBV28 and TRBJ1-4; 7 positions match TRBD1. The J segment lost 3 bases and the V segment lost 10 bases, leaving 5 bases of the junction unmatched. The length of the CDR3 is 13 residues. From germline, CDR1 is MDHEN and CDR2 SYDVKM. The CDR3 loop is CATRGAANEKLFF. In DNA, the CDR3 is TGTGCCACCAGGGGGGCGGCTAATGAAAAACTGTTTTTT.

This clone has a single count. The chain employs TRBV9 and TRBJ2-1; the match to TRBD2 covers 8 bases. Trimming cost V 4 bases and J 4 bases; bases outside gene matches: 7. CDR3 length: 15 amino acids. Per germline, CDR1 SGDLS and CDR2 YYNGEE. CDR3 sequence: CASSPGLAGYNEQFF. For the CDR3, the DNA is TGTGCCAGCAGCCCAGGTTTAGCGGGGTACAATGAGCAGTTCTTC.

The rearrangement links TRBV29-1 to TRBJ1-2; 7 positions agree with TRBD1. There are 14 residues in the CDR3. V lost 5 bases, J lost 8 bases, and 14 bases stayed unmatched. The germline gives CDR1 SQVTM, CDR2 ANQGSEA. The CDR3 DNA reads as TGCAGCGTTAATTCAGGGGGACTTTCGGGCGGCTACACCTTC. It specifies CSVNSGGLSGGYTF.

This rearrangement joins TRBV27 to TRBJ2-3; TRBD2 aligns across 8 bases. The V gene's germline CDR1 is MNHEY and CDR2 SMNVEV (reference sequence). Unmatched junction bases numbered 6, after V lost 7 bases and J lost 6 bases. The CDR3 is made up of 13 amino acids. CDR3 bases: TGTGCCAGCACCGGGGGGGGTGTGGATACGCAGTATTTT. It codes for CASTGGGVDTQYF.

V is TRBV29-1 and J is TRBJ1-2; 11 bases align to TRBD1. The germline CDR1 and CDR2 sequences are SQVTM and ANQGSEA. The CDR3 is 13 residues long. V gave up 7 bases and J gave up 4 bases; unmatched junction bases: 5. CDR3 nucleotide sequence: TGCAGCGCAGACGGACAGGGGGCCTATGGCTACACCTTC. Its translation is CSADGQGAYGYTF.

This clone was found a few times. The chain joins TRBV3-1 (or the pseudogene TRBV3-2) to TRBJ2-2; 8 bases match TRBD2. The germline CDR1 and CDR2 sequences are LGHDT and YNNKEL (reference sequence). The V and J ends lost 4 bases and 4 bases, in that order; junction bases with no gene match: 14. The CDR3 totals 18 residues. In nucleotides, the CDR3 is TGTGCCAGCAGCCCCCACGCCTTGGGACTAGTGCGCACCGGGGAGCTGTTTTTT. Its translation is CASSPHALGLVRTGELFF.

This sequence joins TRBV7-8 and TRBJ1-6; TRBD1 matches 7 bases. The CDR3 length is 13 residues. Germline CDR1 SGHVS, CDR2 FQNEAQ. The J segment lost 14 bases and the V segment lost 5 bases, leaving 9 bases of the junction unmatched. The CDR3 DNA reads TGTGCCAGCAGCGCAACGACAGGGTTGACCCTCCACTTT. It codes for CASSATTGLTLHF.

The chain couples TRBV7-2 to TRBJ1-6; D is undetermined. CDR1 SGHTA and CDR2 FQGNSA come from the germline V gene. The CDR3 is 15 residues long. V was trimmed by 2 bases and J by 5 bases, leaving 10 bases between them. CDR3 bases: TGTGCCAGCAGCTTACGTCCGTCCCATAATTCACCCCTCCACTTT. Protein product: CASSLRPSHNSPLHF.

DNA for the CDR3: TGCGCCAGCAGCGAGGGCGTTCGTAGTGGCTACACCTTC. It codes for CASSEGVRSGYTF. The chain is built from TRBV5-1 and TRBJ1-2; D is unclear. The V and J ends lost 4 bases and 7 bases respectively, with 14 bases between them. Germline values: CDR1 SGHRS, CDR2 YFSETQ. The CDR3 contains 13 residues.

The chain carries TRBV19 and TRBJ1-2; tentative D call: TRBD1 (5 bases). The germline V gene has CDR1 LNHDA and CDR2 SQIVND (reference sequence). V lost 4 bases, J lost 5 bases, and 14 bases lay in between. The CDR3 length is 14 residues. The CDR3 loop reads CASSRFQGLYGYTF. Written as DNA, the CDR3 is TGTGCCAGTAGTAGGTTCCAGGGATTGTATGGCTACACCTTC.

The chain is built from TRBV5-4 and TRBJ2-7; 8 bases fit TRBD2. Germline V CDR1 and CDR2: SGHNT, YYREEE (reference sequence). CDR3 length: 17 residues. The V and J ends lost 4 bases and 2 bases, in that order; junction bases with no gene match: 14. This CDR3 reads CASSSPKVAGRTYEQYF. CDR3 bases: TGTGCCAGCAGCAGCCCTAAGGTAGCGGGAAGGACCTACGAGCAGTACTTC.

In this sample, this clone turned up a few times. As DNA, the CDR3 is TGTGCCAGCAGCTTAGCGTCGTCGGGTGCTCATGGCTACACCTTC. Its translation is CASSLASSGAHGYTF. The chain couples TRBV7-2 to TRBJ1-2, with D uncertain. Germline CDR1 and CDR2: SGHTA and FQGNSA. V shed 0 bases and J shed 6 bases, with 14 bases lying between them. The CDR3 length is 15 residues.

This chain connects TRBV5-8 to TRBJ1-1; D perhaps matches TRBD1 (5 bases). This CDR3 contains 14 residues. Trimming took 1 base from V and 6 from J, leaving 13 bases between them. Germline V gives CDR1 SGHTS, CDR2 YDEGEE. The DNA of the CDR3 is TGTGCCAGCAGCTTGCTGCAGGGAAGAGCTGAAGCTTTCTTT. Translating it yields CASSLLQGRAEAFF.

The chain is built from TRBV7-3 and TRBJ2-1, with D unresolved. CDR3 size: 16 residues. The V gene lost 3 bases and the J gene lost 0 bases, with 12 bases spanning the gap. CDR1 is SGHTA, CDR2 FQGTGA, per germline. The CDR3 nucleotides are TGTGCCAGCAGCTTCCAGCGAATAAGCTCCTACAATGAGCAGTTCTTC. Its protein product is CASSFQRISSYNEQFF.

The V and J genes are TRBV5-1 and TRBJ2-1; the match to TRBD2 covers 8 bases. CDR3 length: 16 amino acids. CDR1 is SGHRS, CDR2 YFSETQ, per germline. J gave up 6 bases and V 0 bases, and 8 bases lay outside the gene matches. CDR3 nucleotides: TGCGCCAGCAGCTTGGGGGATCGGCTAGCGGGCAATGAGCAGTTCTTC. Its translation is CASSLGDRLAGNEQFF.

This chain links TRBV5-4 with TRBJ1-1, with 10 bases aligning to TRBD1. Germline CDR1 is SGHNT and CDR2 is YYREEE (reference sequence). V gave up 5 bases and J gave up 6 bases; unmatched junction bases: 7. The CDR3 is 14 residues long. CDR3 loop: CASSRQGARAEAFF. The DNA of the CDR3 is TGTGCCAGCAGTAGACAGGGGGCTAGGGCTGAAGCTTTCTTT.

The CDR3 loop reads CASSVGTYSGANVLTF. The DNA of the CDR3 is TGTGCCAGCAGCGTAGGAACATACTCTGGGGCCAACGTCCTGACTTTC. The J gene is TRBJ2-6, the V gene TRBV9; D gene ambiguous. The germline V gene encodes CDR1 SGDLS and CDR2 YYNGEE. Trimming removed 0 bases at V and 0 bases at J, with 7 bases between. This CDR3 contains 16 residues. The whole variable domain, remainder taken from reference TRBV9 and TRBJ2-6, is DSGVTQTPKHLITATGQRVTLRCSPRSGDLSVYWYQQSLDQGLQFLIQYYNGEERAKGNILERFSAQQFPDLHSELNLSSLELGDSALYFCASSVGTYSGANVLTFGAGSRLTVL.

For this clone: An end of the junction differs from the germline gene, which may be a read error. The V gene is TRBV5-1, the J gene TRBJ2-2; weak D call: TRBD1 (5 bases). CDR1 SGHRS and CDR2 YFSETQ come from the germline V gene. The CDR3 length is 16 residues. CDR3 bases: TGCGCCAGCAGCTTGCCGACAGATATGACCACCCGGGAGCTGTTTTTT. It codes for CASSLPTDMTTRELFF.

CDR3 bases: TGTGCCAGCAGTACCGCCTTAGTCGGCTACGAGCAGTACTTC. Protein: CASSTALVGYEQYF. The V and J genes are TRBV28 and TRBJ2-7, with D unresolved. The CDR3 runs 14 residues. Trimming pared 5 bases from V and 3 bases from J, leaving 14 bases between. Germline loops: CDR1 MDHEN, CDR2 SYDVKM.

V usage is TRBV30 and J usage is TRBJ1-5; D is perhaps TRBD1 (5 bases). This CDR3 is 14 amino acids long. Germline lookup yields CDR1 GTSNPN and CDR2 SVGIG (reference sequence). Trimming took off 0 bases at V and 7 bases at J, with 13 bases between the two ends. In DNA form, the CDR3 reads TGTGCCTGGAGTGTAGAGCAGGGATTCCAGCCCCAGCATTTT. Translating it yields CAWSVEQGFQPQHF.